This TCR beta chain stems from a study of blood T cells in healthy people across ages. Whole-study results and caveats: The unknown donor CMV status may have confounded expanded clonotype changes. The percentage of naive T cells correlated strongly with TCR beta diversity.

In the case of this clonotype: Its antigen is still unknown.

A second PCR, run for roughly 7 to 12 cycles, used a sample-barcoded 5' primer plus a J-beta primer mix. Each TCR beta cDNA got a 12-nucleotide random molecular identifier. TCRdb fed the 5' RACE reads into MiXCR, producing one record per CDR3 protein. The sample lists around 400,000 distinct CDR3 sequences; about half were seen once. The TCR comes from a man between 60 and 75 years old in good health. Sequenced: blood.

The CDR3 sequence: CSARDPRRGDPNYGYTF. DNA for the CDR3: TGCAGTGCTAGAGATCCGAGGAGGGGAGACCCTAACTATGGCTACACCTTC. This chain joins TRBV20-1 and TRBJ1-2, with D perhaps TRBD1 (5 bases). The CDR3 runs 17 residues. V was clipped by 0 bases and J by 0 bases, with 17 bases between them. Germline V gene data show CDR1 as DFQATT and CDR2 as SNEGSKA (reference sequence).